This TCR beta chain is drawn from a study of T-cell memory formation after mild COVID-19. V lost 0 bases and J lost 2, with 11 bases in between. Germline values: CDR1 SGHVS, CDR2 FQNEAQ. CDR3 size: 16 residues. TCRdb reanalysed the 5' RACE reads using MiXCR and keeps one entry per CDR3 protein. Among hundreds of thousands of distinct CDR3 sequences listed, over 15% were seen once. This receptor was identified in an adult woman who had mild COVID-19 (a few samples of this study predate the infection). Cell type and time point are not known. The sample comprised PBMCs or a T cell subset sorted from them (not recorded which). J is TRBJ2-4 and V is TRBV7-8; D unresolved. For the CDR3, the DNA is TGTGCCAGCAGCTTAGCCCAGATCATGTCCAAAAACATTCAGTACTTC. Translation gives CASSLAQIMSKNIQYF.